Below are 20 T cell receptor beta chains sequenced from a single sample in a study of breast tumors, draining lymph nodes, adjacent tissues. Each CDR3 protein gets one entry after TCRdb re-called the multiplex PCR reads with MiXCR. Of some 170,000 distinct CDR3 sequences detected, 33% appear once; the ten largest clones hold less than 4%. The lymph nodes were axillary draining lymph nodes from breast cancer patients. The specimen sequenced was axillary lymph node tissue. These receptors were collected from a female donor with breast cancer. Some clones in this sample may be carry-over from other donors' samples.

This clonotype was picked up many times. The rearrangement uses TRBV4-2 and TRBJ2-1, with 11 bases identical to TRBD2. After removal of 0 bases from V and 4 bases from J, the junction contained 5 bases not matched to a gene. CDR3 size: 17 residues. Germline V gene lookup returns CDR1 LGHNA and CDR2 YNFKEQ. CDR3 protein: CASSQEGGLAEYNEQFF. CDR3 bases: TGTGCCAGCAGCCAAGAAGGGGGACTAGCGGAGTACAATGAGCAGTTCTTC.

Comments on this clonotype: The junction does not match germline at one end; this may be a read error. The chain joins TRBV7-9 to TRBJ1-6, with D possibly TRBD1 on 6 matching bases. Germline assignment: CDR1 SEHNR and CDR2 FQNEAQ (reference sequence). CDR3 size: 14 residues. The CDR3 is CASSLQGNQSPLYF. In nucleotides, the CDR3 is TGTGCCAGCAGCCTGCAGGGGAATCAATCACCCCTCTACTTT.

Ten or more counts support this clonotype. The chain is built from TRBV18 and TRBJ2-3; 8 nucleotides agree with TRBD1. V lost 3 bases, J lost 0 bases, and 8 bases stayed unmatched. This CDR3 is 17 amino acids long. Germline V gene sequence: CDR1 KGHSH, CDR2 LQKENI. CDR3 coding DNA: TGTGCCAGCTCACCGGGACTTAGGACAGGGAGCACAGATACGCAGTATTTT. Protein sequence: CASSPGLRTGSTDTQYF.

This clonotype was recorded at least ten times. V is TRBV5-1 and J is TRBJ1-2; TRBD1 aligns across 10 bases. Germline V CDR1 and CDR2: SGHRS, YFSETQ. The CDR3 runs to 12 residues. Trimming at V came to 4 bases and at J to 12 bases, leaving 6 bases not matched to a gene. The CDR3 bases are TGCGCCAGCAGCGAGGGACAGGGGAAGAACACCTTC. This gives the protein CASSEGQGKNTF. Filled out from reference TRBV5-1 and TRBJ1-2, the complete variable domain reads KAGVTQTPRYLIKTRGQQVTLSCSPISGHRSVSWYQQTPGQGLQFLFEYFSETQRNKGNFPGRFSGRQFSNSRSEMNVSTLELGDSALYLCASSEGQGKNTFGSGTRLTVV.

This clonotype has ten or more counts. The V gene is TRBV5-1, the J gene TRBJ2-1, with 16 bases matching TRBD2. The CDR3 spans 17 residues. Trimming at V came to 4 bases and at J to 8 bases, leaving 9 bases not matched to a gene. CDR1 is SGHRS and CDR2 is YFSETQ in the germline V gene. The CDR3 spells CASSPKGTSGRADEQFF. CDR3 DNA sequence: TGCGCCAGCAGCCCGAAGGGGACTAGCGGGAGGGCTGATGAGCAGTTCTTC.

Many counts were recorded for this clonotype. The genes are TRBV6-4 and TRBJ1-6, with D possibly being TRBD1 (6 bases). CDR1 and CDR2 from the germline V gene are MRHNA and SNTAGT. Trimming stripped 3 bases from V and 9 bases from J, with 12 bases between. CDR3 size: 14 residues. The CDR3 DNA reads as TGTGCCAGCAGTGATGGGGGGGCGGGTTCACCCCTCCACTTT. Translating gives CASSDGGAGSPLHF.

This clonotype was observed many times. The chain is built from TRBV12-3 or TRBV12-4 and TRBJ2-2; no reliable D call. Trimming stripped 10 bases from V and 4 bases from J, with 16 bases between. The CDR3 totals 14 residues. DNA for the CDR3: TGTGCCACCACCACGAGCAGACTCACCGGGGAGCTGTTTTTT. Its translation is CATTTSRLTGELFF.

V is TRBV29-1 and J is TRBJ1-1, with no clear D. V gave up 3 bases and J gave up 1 base, with 6 bases separating them. This CDR3 region has 12 residues. CDR1 is SQVTM, CDR2 ANQGSEA, per germline. The CDR3 region is CSVERQNTEAFF. In DNA, the CDR3 is TGCAGCGTTGAGAGGCAGAACACTGAAGCTTTCTTT.

This clonotype appeared many times. The rearrangement links TRBV7-9 to TRBJ2-7; 7 bases match TRBD1. CDR3 length: 13 amino acids. The ends lost 5 bases at V and 2 bases at J; junction bases unmatched: 3. Germline CDR1 is SEHNR and CDR2 is FQNEAQ (reference sequence). CDR3 residues: CASSTGTAYEQYF. The CDR3, as DNA: TGTGCCAGCAGCACAGGGACAGCCTACGAGCAGTACTTC.

This clonotype was found a few times. This clone may be a read error of a much larger clone one base away. The V call is TRBV19, the J call TRBJ1-2; tentative D call: TRBD1 (5 bases). Germline V lookup: CDR1 LNHDA, CDR2 SQIVND (reference sequence). This CDR3 region has 14 residues. CDR3 residues: CASTPSPGNYGYAF. The CDR3 DNA follows: TGTGCCAGTACCCCCAGCCCAGGGAACTATGGCTACGCCTTC.

V usage is TRBV20-1 and J usage is TRBJ1-4, with 12 bases that match TRBD1. Trimming removed 5 bases from V and 7 bases from J; junction bases left unmatched: 14. Germline V gives CDR1 DFQATT, CDR2 SNEGSKA (reference sequence). The CDR3 runs to 17 residues. CDR3 in amino acids: CSASSPGQGAGGEKLFF. CDR3 DNA sequence: TGCAGTGCTTCCTCTCCGGGACAGGGGGCTGGAGGTGAAAAACTGTTTTTT.

This clonotype was found a few times. This chain connects TRBV6-2 or TRBV6-3 to TRBJ2-1, with 12 positions matching TRBD2. CDR1 is MNHEY and CDR2 is SVGEGT in the germline V gene. The CDR3 is 15 amino acids. V lost 6 bases to trimming and J lost 2 bases; unmatched junction nucleotides: 2. CDR3 bases: TGTGCCAGCAGACCTAGCGGGGGGGCCTACAATGAGCAGTTCTTC. It codes for CASRPSGGAYNEQFF.

As to this clonotype: A much larger clone lies a single base off, so this may be a read error. The rearrangement links TRBV7-2 to TRBJ2-1; D may correspond to TRBD1 or TRBD2 (5 bases each). This CDR3 region has 17 residues. Germline V gives CDR1 SGHTA, CDR2 FQGNSA. For the CDR3, the DNA is TGTGCCAGCAGCTTAAGGGGAAGGACTGGCTCCTACAATCAGCAGTTCTTC. Its translation: CASSLRGRTGSYNQQFF.

Points on this clonotype: No DNA is shown, since the ends of the CDR3 on it are uncertain; the CDR3 is the one TCRdb lists. The chain employs TRBV11-3 and TRBJ2-3; the table's D call TRBD1 went unverified against the DNA. Germline loops: CDR1 SGHNT, CDR2 YENEEA. The CDR3 extends over 24 residues, inclusive of both ends. Here the CDR3 reads CDSSIYLCSAKRTGDGPSTDTQYF.

In its sample, this clonotype was seen many times. This CDR3 reads CASSLGGVGNQPQHF. In nucleotides, the CDR3 is TGTGCCAGCTCACTAGGAGGAGTAGGCAATCAGCCCCAGCATTTT. The V gene is TRBV19, the J gene TRBJ1-5, with no clear D. CDR1 is LNHDA and CDR2 is SQIVND in the germline V gene (reference sequence). The CDR3 consists of 15 residues. With 9 bases removed from V and 2 bases from J, the gap between germline ends came to 17 bases.

This clonotype was picked up many times. The gene calls are TRBV6-2 or TRBV6-3 and TRBJ1-2; no clear D gene. V lost 2 bases and J lost 4, with 8 bases in between. This CDR3 is 13 amino acids long. Germline values: CDR1 MNHEY, CDR2 SVGEGT. The chain's CDR3 is CASSYQGIYGYTF. CDR3 coding DNA: TGTGCCAGCAGTTACCAAGGGATCTATGGCTACACCTTC.

This chain uses TRBV20-1 with TRBJ2-1; 10 bases line up with TRBD2. Trimming cost V 6 bases and J 8 bases; bases outside gene matches: 13. CDR3 length: 15 amino acids. The V gene's germline CDR1 is DFQATT and CDR2 SNEGSKA (reference sequence). In DNA form, the CDR3 reads TGCAGTGCCCCTCAGGGTACTAGCGGGACCCATGAGCAGTTCTTC. Translation gives CSAPQGTSGTHEQFF.

There are many counts of this clonotype. This chain connects TRBV20-1 to TRBJ2-7; TRBD1 matches at 10 bases. In germline, CDR1 is DFQATT, CDR2 SNEGSKA (reference sequence). CDR3 length equals 14 residues. V was clipped by 3 bases and J by 2 bases; unmatched bases: 4. The CDR3 DNA reads TGCAGTGCTAGGGGGACAGGGGATCCCTACGAGCAGTACTTC. Protein sequence: CSARGTGDPYEQYF.

This clonotype has a single count. This chain connects TRBV9 to TRBJ1-6; possibly TRBD1 for D (6 bases). The germline V and J ends were trimmed by 4 bases and 6 bases, with 11 bases remaining between them. Germline V gene sequence: CDR1 SGDLS, CDR2 YYNGEE. The CDR3 consists of 14 residues. In DNA, the CDR3 is TGTGCCAGCAGCCCGACAGGATCTAATTCACCCCTCCACTTT. Translated: CASSPTGSNSPLHF.

The V call is TRBV12-3 or TRBV12-4, the J call TRBJ1-1; a possible D gene is TRBD1 (5 bases). The ends were cut back, 6 bases at V and 5 bases at J, with 7 bases in the middle. The CDR3 is 11 residues long. The CDR3 bases are TGTGCCAGCAGCCGGGGGACTGAAGCTTTCTTT. Its translation is CASSRGTEAFF.